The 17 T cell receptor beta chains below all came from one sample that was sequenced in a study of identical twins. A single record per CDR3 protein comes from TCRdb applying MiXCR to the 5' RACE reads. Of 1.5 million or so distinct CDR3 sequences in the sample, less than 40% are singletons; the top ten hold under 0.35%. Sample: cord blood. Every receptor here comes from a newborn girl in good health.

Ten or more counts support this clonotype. The chain's CDR3 is CASIGTSGSYNEQFF. DNA of the CDR3: TGTGCCAGCATTGGGACTAGCGGTTCCTACAATGAGCAGTTCTTC. This chain joins TRBV12-3 or TRBV12-4 and TRBJ2-1; 11 bases line up with TRBD2. V was pared by 7 bases and J by 1 base, with 3 bases of the junction left unmatched. The CDR3 has 15 residues.

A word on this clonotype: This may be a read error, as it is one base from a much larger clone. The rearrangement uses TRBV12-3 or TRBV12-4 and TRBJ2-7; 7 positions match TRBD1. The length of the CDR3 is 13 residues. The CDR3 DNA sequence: TGTGCCGGCAGGACAGGTCTTCGCTACGAGCAGTACTTC. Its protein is CAGRTGLRYEQYF.

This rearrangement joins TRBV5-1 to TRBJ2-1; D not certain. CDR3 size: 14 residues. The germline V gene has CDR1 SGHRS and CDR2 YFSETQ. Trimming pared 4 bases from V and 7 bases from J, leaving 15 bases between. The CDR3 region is CASSVARTKNEQFF. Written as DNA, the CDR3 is TGCGCCAGCAGCGTGGCCAGGACGAAGAATGAGCAGTTCTTC.

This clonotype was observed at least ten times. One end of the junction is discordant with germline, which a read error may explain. The CDR3 nucleotides read TGTGCCAGCAGTTTGTTAGCACATGAGCAGTTCTTC. Translation: CASSLLAHEQFF. The rearrangement uses TRBV5-1 and TRBJ2-1; D is undetermined. This CDR3 has 12 amino acids. Germline V CDR1 and CDR2: SGHRS, YFSETQ.

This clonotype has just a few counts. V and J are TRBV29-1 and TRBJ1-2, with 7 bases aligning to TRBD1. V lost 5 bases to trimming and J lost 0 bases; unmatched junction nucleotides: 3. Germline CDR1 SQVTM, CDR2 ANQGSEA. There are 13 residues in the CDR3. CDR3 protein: CSVRGRANYGYTF. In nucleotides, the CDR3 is TGCAGCGTTAGGGGGCGGGCTAACTATGGCTACACCTTC.

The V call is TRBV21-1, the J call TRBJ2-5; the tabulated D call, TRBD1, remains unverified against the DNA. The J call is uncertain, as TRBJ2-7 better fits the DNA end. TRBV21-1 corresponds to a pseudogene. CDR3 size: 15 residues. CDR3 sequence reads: CASSKGQGTSYEQYF. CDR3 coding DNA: TGTGCCAGCAGCAAGGGACAGGGGACCTCCTACGAGCAGTACTTC.

This CDR3 reads CASSPWKDSKNIQYF. The DNA for the CDR3 is TGCGCCAGCAGCCCCTGGAAGGACTCCAAAAACATTCAGTACTTC. This rearrangement joins TRBV4-1 to TRBJ2-4; possibly TRBD2 for D (5 bases). The CDR3 is 15 amino acids. V gave up 4 bases and J gave up 2 bases, with 12 bases separating them. Germline assignment: CDR1 MGHRA and CDR2 YSYEKL.

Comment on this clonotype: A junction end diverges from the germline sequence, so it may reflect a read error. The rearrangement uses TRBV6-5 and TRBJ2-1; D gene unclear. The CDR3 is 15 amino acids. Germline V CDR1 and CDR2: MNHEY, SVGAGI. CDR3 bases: TGTGCCAGCAGGCCCGGTTACTACTCCTTCAATGAGCAGTTCTTC. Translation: CASRPGYYSFNEQFF.

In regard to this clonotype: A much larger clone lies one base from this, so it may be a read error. CDR3 in amino acids: CASSAAAEEMYNEQFF. Written as DNA, the CDR3 is TGTGCCAGCAGCGCAGCCGCGGAGGAGATGTACAATGAGCAGTTCTTC. The chain employs TRBV12-3 or TRBV12-4 and TRBJ2-1; possibly TRBD2 for D (5 bases). V was clipped by 6 bases and J by 4 bases, with 19 bases between them. This CDR3 has 16 amino acids.

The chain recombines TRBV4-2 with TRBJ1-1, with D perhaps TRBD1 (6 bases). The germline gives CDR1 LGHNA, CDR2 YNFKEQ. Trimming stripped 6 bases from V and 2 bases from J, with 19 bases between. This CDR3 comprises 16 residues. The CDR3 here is CASSRKWGGANTEAFF. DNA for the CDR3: TGTGCCAGCAGTCGAAAGTGGGGGGGCGCAAACACTGAAGCTTTCTTT.

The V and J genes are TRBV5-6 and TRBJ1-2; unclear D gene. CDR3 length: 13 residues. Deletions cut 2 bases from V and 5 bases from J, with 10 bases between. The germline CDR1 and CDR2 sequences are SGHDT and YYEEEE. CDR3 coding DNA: TGTGCCAGCAGCTTCGAGGGAGTTTATGGCTACACCTTC. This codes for CASSFEGVYGYTF.

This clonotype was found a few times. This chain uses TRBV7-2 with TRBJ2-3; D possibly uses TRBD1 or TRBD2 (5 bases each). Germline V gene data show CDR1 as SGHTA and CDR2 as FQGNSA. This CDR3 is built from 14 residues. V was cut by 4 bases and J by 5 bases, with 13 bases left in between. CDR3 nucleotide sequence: TGTGCCAGCAGCTCGGGACCAGGCAAAGATACGCAGTATTTT. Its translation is CASSSGPGKDTQYF.

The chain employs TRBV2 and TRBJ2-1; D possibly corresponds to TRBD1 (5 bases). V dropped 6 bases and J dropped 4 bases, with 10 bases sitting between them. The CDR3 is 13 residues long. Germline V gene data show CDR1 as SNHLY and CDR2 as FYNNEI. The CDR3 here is CASSPKGYNEQFF. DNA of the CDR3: TGTGCCAGCAGCCCGAAGGGGTACAATGAGCAGTTCTTC.

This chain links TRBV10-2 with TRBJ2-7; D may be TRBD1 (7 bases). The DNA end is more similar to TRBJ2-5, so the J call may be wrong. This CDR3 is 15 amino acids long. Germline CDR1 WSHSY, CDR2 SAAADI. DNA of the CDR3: TGCGCCAGCAGTGTATGGGGCGCAGGGGGGGAGACCCAGTACTTC. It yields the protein CASSVWGAGGETQYF.

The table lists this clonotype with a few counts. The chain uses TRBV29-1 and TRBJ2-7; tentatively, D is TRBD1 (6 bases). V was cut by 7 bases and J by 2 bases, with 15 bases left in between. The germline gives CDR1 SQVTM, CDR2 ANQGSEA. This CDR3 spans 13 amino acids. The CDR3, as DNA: TGCAGCGCGGCCCAGGGGCGGGCCTACGAGCAGTACTTC. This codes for CSAAQGRAYEQYF.

CDR3 nucleotide sequence: TGTGCCAGCAGCCTCAAGGGGCTTGGAAATGAGCAGTTCTTC. It codes for CASSLKGLGNEQFF. V gene TRBV7-2 combines with J gene TRBJ2-1; D may be TRBD1 (5 bases). The CDR3 length is 14 residues. Trimming cost V 5 bases and J 7 bases, with 15 bases left between them. CDR1 and CDR2 from the germline V gene are SGHTA and FQGNSA.

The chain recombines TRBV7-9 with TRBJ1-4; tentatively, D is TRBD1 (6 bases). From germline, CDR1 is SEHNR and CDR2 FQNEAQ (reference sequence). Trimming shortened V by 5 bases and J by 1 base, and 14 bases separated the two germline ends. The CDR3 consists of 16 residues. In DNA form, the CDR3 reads TGTGCCAGCAGCATAGACGGACAGAGAACTAATGAAAAACTGTTTTTT. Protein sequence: CASSIDGQRTNEKLFF.